These T cell receptor beta chains were read from a single sample in a study of T cell responses to AZD1222 COVID-19 vaccine. Profiled with immunoSEQ multiplex PCR; TCRdb holds only in-frame clones, not every one. The repertoire holds under 150,000 clones, with approximately 90% as singletons. The sample was peripheral blood, taken 28 days after the second AZD1222 dose. These receptors were obtained from an adult who received the AZD1222 COVID-19 vaccine. Each CDR3 is given with its conserved first and last residue. Fields, in order: V gene, D gene, clone size, J gene, CDR3 DNA, CDR3 protein. D genes are given only for firm matches. Not all rows give a size; the values are once, few, many and, for expanded clones, a class.

>TRBV19|NA|NA|TRBJ2-2
TGTGCCAGTACGGGAGCGGAGAACACCGGGGAGCTGTTTTTT
CASTGAENTGELFF
>TRBV19|TRBD1|NA|TRBJ1-2
TGTGCCAGTGAGAGACAGGGAAGAACCTATGGCTACACCTTC
CASERQGRTYGYTF
>TRBV5-1|TRBD2|NA|TRBJ2-5
TGCGCCAGCAGCTTGGGAGCGGGAGAAGAGACCCAGTACTTC
CASSLGAGEETQYF
>TRBV5-6|NA|NA|TRBJ1-5
TGTGCCAGCAGCTTGAAGGGATATCAGCCCCAGCATTTT
CASSLKGYQPQHF
>TRBV5-8|TRBD1|NA|TRBJ1-2
TGTGCCAGCAGCCGGGACAGGTTTTGCTACACCTTC
CASSRDRFCYTF
>TRBV9|TRBD2|NA|TRBJ2-1
TGTGCCAGCAGCGTTTCCGGGACTAGTATGATCGAGCAGTTCTTC
CASSVSGTSMIEQFF
>TRBV18|NA|NA|TRBJ2-2
TGTGCCAGCTCGGAACAGACGAACACCGGGGAGCTGTTTTTT
CASSEQTNTGELFF
>TRBV9|TRBD2|NA|TRBJ2-7
TGTGCCAGCAGCGTAACGACTAGCGGGAGCCACGAGCAGTACTTC
CASSVTTSGSHEQYF
>TRBV2|TRBD2|NA|TRBJ2-7
TGTGCCAGCAGCCAGACTAGCGGGAGGACACAGGAGCAGTACTTC
CASSQTSGRTQEQYF
>TRBV5-1|TRBD1|NA|TRBJ1-2
TGCGCCAGCAGCACGGGACAGGGGGCTGGCTACACCTTC
CASSTGQGAGYTF
>TRBV5-8|TRBD1|NA|TRBJ1-3
TGTGCCAGCAGCCCTTACAGGGGGCAGGACACCATATATTTT
CASSPYRGQDTIYF
>TRBV9|NA|NA|TRBJ1-1
TGTGCCAGCAGCGTGACATCGTGGAACACTGAAGCTTTCTTT
CASSVTSWNTEAFF
>TRBV18|NA|NA|TRBJ1-2
TGTGCCAGCTCCCCCGACTATGGCTACACCTTC
CASSPDYGYTF
>TRBV11-2|NA|NA|TRBJ2-2
TGTGCCAGCAGTCCCCCCGGGGGGCTGGCCGGGGAGCTGTTTTTT
CASSPPGGLAGELFF
>TRBV12-5|NA|NA|TRBJ2-7
TGTGCTAGTGGCGATACCGGGACAACCTACGAGCAGTACTTC
CASGDTGTTYEQYF
>TRBV9|NA|NA|TRBJ2-2
TGTGCCAGCAGCGTCCTAGGATCCGACACCGGGGAGCTGTTTTTT
CASSVLGSDTGELFF
>TRBV3-1/TRBV3-2|NA|once|TRBJ2-2
TGTGCCAGCAGCCAAGAAGGAGGTAGTGCCGGGGAGCTGTTTTTT
CASSQEGGSAGELFF
>TRBV5-6|TRBD1|few|TRBJ1-6
TGTGCCAGCAGCTTGTACCGGGACAGGGATCGATCACCCCTCCACTTT
CASSLYRDRDRSPLHF
>TRBV2|TRBD1|NA|TRBJ2-5
TGTGCCAGCAGTCTCCGGGACAGGAAAGAGACCCAGTACTTC
CASSLRDRKETQYF
>TRBV2|NA|NA|TRBJ1-6
TGTGCCAGCAGCGTAGGCGGAGGGAGGTCTTCACCCCTCCACTTT
CASSVGGGRSSPLHF
>TRBV5-1|NA|NA|TRBJ1-4
TGCGCCAGCAGCTTTACCGGGTCGGATGAAAAACTGTTTTTT
CASSFTGSDEKLFF
>TRBV15|NA|NA|TRBJ2-7
TGTGCCACCAGCAGAGATTGGGGCTACGAGCAGTACTTC
CATSRDWGYEQYF
>TRBV30|NA|NA|TRBJ1-1
TGTGCCTGGAAACTGGGTAACACTGAAGCTTTCTTT
CAWKLGNTEAFF
>TRBV7-7|TRBD1|NA|TRBJ2-2
TGTGCCAGCAGCCTTACCCCGTGGACAGGTTCGAACACCGGGGAGCTGTTTTTT
CASSLTPWTGSNTGELFF
>TRBV4-1|NA|NA|TRBJ2-1
TGCGCCAGCTCCCCGGGCCGAAATGTAGAGCAGTTCTTC
CASSPGRNVEQFF
>TRBV7-6|NA|NA|TRBJ1-1
TGTGCCAGCAGCATAGGGAGGATGAACACTGAAGCTTTCTTT
CASSIGRMNTEAFF
>TRBV5-6|TRBD2|NA|TRBJ2-1
TGTGCCAGCAGTTATCGCGGGGGGAACAATGAGCAGTTCTTC
CASSYRGGNNEQFF
>TRBV25-1|TRBD1|NA|TRBJ2-5
TGTGCCAGCAGTTCCGTGGGGACAGCATATAAAGAGACCCAGTACTTC
CASSSVGTAYKETQYF
>TRBV5-6|TRBD1|NA|TRBJ2-7
TGTGCCACCTCGGACAGGGGATACGACTTGGAGCAGTACTTC
CATSDRGYDLEQYF
>TRBV6-5|TRBD1|NA|TRBJ2-3
TGTGCCAGCAGCCGGACAGGGATGGGGGATACGCAGTATTTT
CASSRTGMGDTQYF
>TRBV7-9|NA|few|TRBJ1-5
TGTGCCAGCAGCTTAGTTGGGGATTATCAGCCCCAGCATTTT
CASSLVGDYQPQHF
>TRBV3-1/TRBV3-2|NA|few|TRBJ1-1
TGTGCCAGCAGTCGGGGGGAAAACACTGAAGCTTTCTTT
CASSRGENTEAFF
>TRBV30|TRBD2|NA|TRBJ2-7
TGTGCCTGGAGTGACCCCACTAGCGGGAACTACGAGCAGTACTTC
CAWSDPTSGNYEQYF
>TRBV29-1|NA|NA|TRBJ2-3
TGCAGCGTTGAAGATTGGGCAGGGGGCACAGATACGCAGTATTTT
CSVEDWAGGTDTQYF
>TRBV6-5|NA|NA|TRBJ1-2
TGTGCCAGCAGGACCCCGGGACAAAGCTATGGCTACACCTTC
CASRTPGQSYGYTF
>TRBV7-2|NA|NA|TRBJ1-1
TGTGCCAGCAGCTTAATGGACTGGGGAGGCACTGAAGCTTTCTTT
CASSLMDWGGTEAFF
>TRBV5-8|TRBD1|NA|TRBJ2-1
TGTGCCAGCAGCCTCACCCGTACAGGGGGCGATCAGAATGAGCAGTTCTTC
CASSLTRTGGDQNEQFF
>TRBV7-9|TRBD1|once|TRBJ1-2
TGTGCCAGCAGCTTAGGTAGGGACAGCGTGGCTAACTATGGCTACACCTTC
CASSLGRDSVANYGYTF
>TRBV7-9|TRBD2|NA|TRBJ2-7
TGTGCCAGCAGCCGCACTGGGACTAGCGGGTACGAGCAGTACTTC
CASSRTGTSGYEQYF
>TRBV3-1/TRBV3-2|TRBD2|NA|TRBJ2-1
TGTGCCAGCAGCCAAGATGGCGGGGGGGAGGTAAAGCAGTTCTTC
CASSQDGGGEVKQFF
>TRBV19|NA|NA|TRBJ1-1
TGTGCCAGTAGTCTGGGGCAAGGGGACACTGAAGCTTTCTTT
CASSLGQGDTEAFF
>TRBV11-2|NA|NA|TRBJ2-7
TGTGCCAGCAGCCTCCCAGACCGGGAGCAGTACTTC
CASSLPDREQYF
>TRBV20-1|NA|NA|TRBJ1-2
TGCAGTGCCAGTAGGGACTTGAACTATGGCTACACCTTC
CSASRDLNYGYTF
>TRBV5-1|NA|NA|TRBJ2-1
TGCGCCAGCAGCCGCGCCTACTCCTACAATGAGCAGTTCTTC
CASSRAYSYNEQFF
>TRBV11-1|NA|NA|TRBJ1-6
TGTGCCAGCAGCTTAAGACACAGCGATAATTCACCCCTCCACTTT
CASSLRHSDNSPLHF